Below, 15 T cell receptor beta chains from the same sample are listed, as sequenced in a study of metastatic and nonmetastatic thyroid tumors. Using MiXCR, TCRdb re-called clones from the PCR reads. The repertoire holds some 30,000 clones, around 19% seen once, with approximately 8% in the top ten. Patients were all untreated before their thyroid surgery. Input material: blood. All receptors come from a female donor with papillary thyroid cancer or a benign thyroid nodule (not recorded which). Some clones in this sample may be carry-over from other donors' samples.

This clone was seen at least ten times. A much larger clone differs by one base, so this may be a read error. As the CDR3 is not closed by the conserved phenylalanine or tryptophan, this likely results from a read error. The V call is TRBV3-1, the J call TRBJ1-2, with no clear D. V gave up 0 bases and J gave up 2 bases, with 10 bases separating them. Germline V gene data show CDR1 as LGHDT and CDR2 as YNNKEL (reference sequence). The CDR3 is 15 residues long. CDR3 region: CASSQDPGSNYGYTL. In nucleotides, the CDR3 is TGTGCCAGCAGCCAAGACCCCGGGTCCAACTATGGCTACACCCTC.

This clone was detected many times. This chain connects TRBV29-1 to TRBJ1-2, with unresolved D. Looked up from germline, CDR1 is SQVTM and CDR2 is ANQGSEA. V lost 4 bases and J 6 bases, leaving 6 bases between the germline ends. The CDR3 extends over 10 amino acids. The CDR3 DNA reads as TGCAGCGTTGTAGGGAATGGCTACACCTTC. It translates to CSVVGNGYTF.

The gene calls are TRBV19 and TRBJ1-2; D gene ambiguous. V lost 5 bases and J 5 bases, leaving 15 bases between the germline ends. This CDR3 has 14 amino acids. Germline assignment: CDR1 LNHDA and CDR2 SQIVND (reference sequence). This CDR3 reads CASSRAGNLYGYTF. The DNA of the CDR3 is TGTGCCAGTAGTCGCGCCGGGAACCTTTATGGCTACACCTTC.

This clone was counted ten times or more. This chain links TRBV7-3 with TRBJ1-1; D gene ambiguous. This CDR3 is built from 13 residues. Germline V gene lookup returns CDR1 SGHTA and CDR2 FQGTGA. Between the trimmed V and J ends, which lost 5 bases and 0 bases, there was a span of 7 bases. The DNA for the CDR3 is TGTGCCAGCAGCCAAGGTATGAACACTGAAGCTTTCTTT. This encodes CASSQGMNTEAFF.

This clone occurred a few times. V gene TRBV20-1 combines with J gene TRBJ2-7, with 11 bases aligning to TRBD2. The CDR3 runs to 13 residues. The trim removed 6 bases at V and 3 bases at J, leaving 4 bases unmatched. Germline V gene data show CDR1 as DFQATT and CDR2 as SNEGSKA (reference sequence). CDR3 coding DNA: TGCAGTGCGAGACTAGCGGGACTCTACGAGCAGTACTTC. Protein product: CSARLAGLYEQYF.

This clone has only a few counts. The V and J genes are TRBV6-1 and TRBJ1-6, with 9 bases fitting TRBD1. After removal of 6 bases from V and 9 bases from J, the junction contained 6 bases not matched to a gene. The germline V gene has CDR1 MNHNS and CDR2 SASEGT. The CDR3 totals 14 residues. The DNA for the CDR3 is TGTGCCAGCAGACCCGGGACAGGGCCTTCACCCCTCCACTTT. It encodes CASRPGTGPSPLHF.

This clone occurred many times. This chain links TRBV28 with TRBJ2-1; D gene uncertain. Germline V CDR1 and CDR2: MDHEN, SYDVKM. V shed 4 bases and J shed 3 bases, with 7 bases lying between them. CDR3 length: 13 residues. The CDR3 DNA sequence: TGTGCCAGCAGTTCTTGGATCTACAATGAGCAGTTCTTC. It encodes CASSSWIYNEQFF.

This clone was seen ten or more times. The chain uses TRBV11-2 and TRBJ2-5, with D uncertain. The CDR3 loop spans 13 amino acids. CDR1 and CDR2 (germline): SGHAT, FQNNGV. V lost 1 base and J lost 5, with 8 bases in between. In DNA form, the CDR3 reads TGTGCCAGCAGCTTAGGGGTCAGGGAGACCCAGTACTTC. Encoded protein: CASSLGVRETQYF.

The V call is TRBV28, the J call TRBJ1-2; weak D call: TRBD1 (6 bases). This CDR3 has 16 residues. Germline CDR1 reads MDHEN; CDR2 reads SYDVKM. Trimming cost V 7 bases and J 4 bases, with 22 bases left between them. CDR3: CASTYLLGGASYGYTF. Written as DNA, the CDR3 is TGTGCCAGCACCTACCTACTCGGGGGCGCTAGCTATGGCTACACCTTC.

In its sample, this clone was seen many times. The chain is built from TRBV7-6 and TRBJ1-2; no clear D. The CDR3 has 13 amino acids. The V gene's germline CDR1 is SGHVS and CDR2 FNYEAQ. Trimming left V 5 bases short and J 4 bases short, with 11 bases between. CDR3 nucleotide sequence: TGTGCCAGCAGCCCGCCCGGGCCCTATGGCTACACCTTC. Translated, it gives CASSPPGPYGYTF.

This clone was picked up a small number of times. This chain connects TRBV2 to TRBJ1-6; D remains ambiguous. Germline loops: CDR1 SNHLY, CDR2 FYNNEI. V was shortened by 6 bases and J by 8 bases, with 8 bases between the two germline ends. This CDR3 comprises 12 residues. The DNA of the CDR3 is TGTGCCAGCAGGTCTGAGGATTCACCCCTCCACTTT. As protein: CASRSEDSPLHF.

As to this clone: The junction departs from the called germline gene at one end, perhaps through a read error. J is TRBJ2-3 and V is TRBV20-1; 8 positions agree with TRBD2. The CDR3 has 13 amino acids. Germline CDR1 reads DFQATT; CDR2 reads SNEGSKA (reference sequence). CDR3 sequence reads: CSALRAGVDTRYF. The CDR3 DNA reads TGCAGTGCCCTGAGAGCGGGGGTAGATACGCGGTATTTT.

Sample share makes this clone medium-sized. The V call is TRBV11-3, the J call TRBJ1-2; D might be TRBD1 (6 bases). CDR1 is SGHNT, CDR2 YENEEA, per germline. The V end lost 6 bases, the J end lost 3 bases, and 17 bases lay between the germline ends. This CDR3 contains 15 residues. The CDR3 DNA sequence: TGTGCCAGCAGGCCCCCGGGGGCGAGGGACTATGGCTACACCTTC. Protein: CASRPPGARDYGYTF.

The chain links TRBV6-1 to TRBJ1-5; D gene ambiguous. Trimming pared 3 bases from V and 6 bases from J, leaving 12 bases between. The CDR3 runs to 14 residues. Germline V gene lookup returns CDR1 MNHNS and CDR2 SASEGT. This chain's CDR3 is CASSDFLEGQPQHF. In DNA, the CDR3 is TGTGCCAGCAGTGACTTTTTAGAGGGTCAGCCCCAGCATTTT.

This clone was found many times. V and J are TRBV24-1 and TRBJ2-1, with a tentative D call TRBD1 (8 bases). The CDR3 has 16 residues. In germline, CDR1 is KGHDR, CDR2 SFDVKD. V was trimmed by 8 bases and J by 6 bases, leaving 22 bases between them. The CDR3 DNA is TGTGCCACCAAGGCAGGGGGCCTAGCGGAGGCCAATGAGCAGTTCTTC. The encoded protein is CATKAGGLAEANEQFF.